This T cell receptor (beta chain) was retrieved from a study of CD8+CD57+ T cells in acquired aplastic anemia. CD8+CD57+ cell expansion, shown by flow cytometry, had occurred in the patients selected for sequencing. The ends were cut back, 3 bases at V and 2 bases at J, with 7 bases in the middle. CDR3 length: 13 residues. Germline assignment: CDR1 LNHDA and CDR2 SQIVND (reference sequence). The study profiled TCR beta VDJ and CDR3 using genomic DNA as template. MiXCR was run by TCRdb on the reads, yielding one entry per CDR3 protein. The table lists 150,000 or so distinct CDR3 sequences, just over 50% of them singletons.

The sequenced material came from sorted CD4+, CD8+, or CD8+CD57+ T cells (not recorded which) from PBMCs. The sequence was obtained from a human donor with aplastic anemia. The chain couples TRBV19 to TRBJ1-2, with a tentative D call TRBD1 (5 bases). DNA of the CDR3: TGTGCCAGTAGTATGACAGAGAACTATGGCTACACCTTC. It translates to CASSMTENYGYTF.